The rows below give T cell receptor beta chains drawn from one sample of a study of cytomegalovirus exposure and HLA in healthy donors. Assay: immunoSEQ multiplex PCR; the TCRdb copy retains only in-frame clones and omits some. Among around 200,000 clones, about 81% were seen once, and the ten largest hold 1.2%. Sequenced material: PBMCs. Source of these receptors: a woman aged 25 to 39 in good health and CMV-seronegative. Each CDR3 is given with its conserved first and last residue. D genes are given only for firm matches. Rows give clone size only sometimes, using once, few, many, or a class for an expanded clone.

V: TRBV27; J: TRBJ1-6; size: .; D: .; CDR3: CASSSIVPNNSPLHF; DNA: TGTGCCAGCAGTTCCATTGTCCCCAATAATTCACCCCTCCACTTT
V: TRBV5-6; J: TRBJ2-5; size: .; D: .; CDR3: CASTGTQETQYF; DNA: TGTGCCAGCACGGGGACTCAAGAGACCCAGTACTTC
V: TRBV25-1; J: TRBJ2-5; size: .; D: .; CDR3: CASSDSNLRAQYF; DNA: TGTGCCAGCAGTGATTCCAATCTTAGAGCCCAGTACTTC
V: TRBV5-1; J: TRBJ2-1; size: once; D: TRBD1; CDR3: CASSARKYGDSIYNEQFF; DNA: TGCGCCAGCAGCGCCCGGAAGTATGGGGACAGCATATACAATGAGCAGTTCTTC
V: TRBV29-1; J: TRBJ2-1; size: .; D: TRBD1; CDR3: CSVPPAGGNEQFF; DNA: TGCAGCGTTCCCCCGGCAGGGGGCAATGAGCAGTTCTTC
V: TRBV28; J: TRBJ1-6; size: once; D: TRBD1; CDR3: CASSFLWDRVQNSPLHF; DNA: TGTGCCAGCAGTTTTTTGTGGGACAGGGTTCAAAATTCACCCCTCCACTTT
V: TRBV6-1; J: TRBJ1-1; size: .; D: .; CDR3: CASSDKPNTEAFF; DNA: TGTGCCAGCAGTGATAAGCCTAACACTGAAGCTTTCTTT
V: TRBV9; J: TRBJ1-2; size: .; D: TRBD1; CDR3: CASSPQGNYGYTF; DNA: TGTGCCAGCAGCCCACAGGGGAACTATGGCTACACCTTC
V: TRBV18; J: TRBJ1-1; size: .; D: TRBD1; CDR3: CASSQSGTGGLTEAFF; DNA: TGTGCCAGCTCACAGAGCGGGACAGGGGGATTGACTGAAGCTTTCTTT
V: TRBV4-1; J: TRBJ2-7; size: .; D: TRBD1; CDR3: CASSSLPGQGDEQYF; DNA: TGCGCCAGCAGCTCGTTGCCGGGACAGGGCGACGAGCAGTACTTC
V: TRBV28; J: TRBJ1-2; size: .; D: .; CDR3: CASRPTLWGVHGYTF; DNA: TGTGCCAGCAGGCCTACACTCTGGGGCGTGCATGGCTACACCTTC
V: TRBV18; J: TRBJ2-7; size: .; D: .; CDR3: CASSPHSYEQYF; DNA: TGTGCCAGCTCACCCCACTCCTACGAGCAGTACTTC
V: TRBV13; J: TRBJ2-1; size: few; D: TRBD2; CDR3: CASSFQAGYNEQFF; DNA: TGTGCCAGCAGCTTTCAAGCGGGATACAATGAGCAGTTCTTC
V: TRBV2; J: TRBJ1-1; size: once; D: TRBD1; CDR3: CASRRGQGAGTEAFF; DNA: TGTGCCAGCAGGAGGGGGCAGGGGGCAGGCACTGAAGCTTTCTTT
V: TRBV7-2; J: TRBJ2-3; size: .; D: TRBD2; CDR3: CASSLRLRAGVGGDTQYF; DNA: TGTGCCAGCAGCTTAAGGTTAAGAGCGGGAGTCGGTGGAGATACGCAGTATTTT
V: TRBV30; J: TRBJ1-6; size: .; D: .; CDR3: CAWSVVSSYNSPLHF; DNA: TGTGCCTGGAGTGTAGTGAGCTCCTATAATTCACCCCTCCACTTT
V: TRBV2; J: TRBJ2-7; size: .; D: TRBD2; CDR3: CASRLGLAEPPGEQYF; DNA: TGTGCCAGCAGGTTAGGACTAGCGGAGCCCCCTGGCGAGCAGTACTTC
V: TRBV6-6; J: TRBJ1-1; size: .; D: .; CDR3: CASSYQDTIRTEAFF; DNA: TGTGCCAGCAGTTACCAGGACACCATTCGAACTGAAGCTTTCTTT
V: TRBV30; J: TRBJ2-3; size: few; D: TRBD2; CDR3: CAWIASGRAPDTQYF; DNA: TGTGCCTGGATAGCTAGCGGGAGGGCTCCAGATACGCAGTATTTT
V: TRBV19; J: TRBJ2-2; size: .; D: .; CDR3: CASTPSGPGELFF; DNA: TGTGCCAGTACCCCAAGCGGACCCGGGGAGCTGTTTTTT
V: TRBV19; J: TRBJ2-7; size: .; D: .; CDR3: CASSIDEGRNEQYF; DNA: TGTGCCAGTAGTATAGATGAGGGGAGGAACGAGCAGTACTTC
V: TRBV2; J: TRBJ2-7; size: .; D: .; CDR3: CAPRPVSSYEQYF; DNA: TGTGCCCCGAGGCCCGTTAGCTCCTACGAGCAGTACTTC
V: TRBV25-1; J: TRBJ1-3; size: .; D: TRBD1; CDR3: CASSETGAGNTIYF; DNA: TGTGCCAGCAGTGAGACAGGGGCCGGAAACACCATATATTTT
V: TRBV11-1; J: TRBJ2-7; size: .; D: TRBD1; CDR3: CASSPPGQGIYEQYF; DNA: TGTGCCAGCAGCCCACCGGGACAGGGCATCTACGAGCAGTACTTC
V: TRBV28; J: TRBJ2-7; size: .; D: TRBD1; CDR3: CASRDSGTGEYEQYF; DNA: TGTGCCAGCAGGGACTCCGGGACAGGGGAATACGAGCAGTACTTC
V: TRBV5-1; J: TRBJ2-5; size: .; D: TRBD1; CDR3: CASRTSTGETQYF; DNA: TGCGCCAGCAGAACCTCGACAGGGGAGACCCAGTACTTC
V: TRBV7-3; J: TRBJ2-2; size: .; D: TRBD1; CDR3: CASSPGGQANTGELFF; DNA: TGTGCCAGCAGCCCAGGGGGACAAGCGAACACCGGGGAGCTGTTTTTT
V: TRBV7-8; J: TRBJ2-3; size: .; D: .; CDR3: CASSVGPGQGPDTQYF; DNA: .
V: TRBV30; J: TRBJ2-5; size: once; D: TRBD2; CDR3: CAWKSPGLAGAGFKTQYF; DNA: TGTGCCTGGAAATCCCCGGGACTAGCGGGAGCTGGTTTTAAGACCCAGTACTTC
V: TRBV29-1; J: TRBJ1-1; size: .; D: .; CDR3: CSVAGQNYMNTEAFF; DNA: TGCAGCGTTGCAGGGCAGAACTACATGAACACTGAAGCTTTCTTT
V: TRBV5-1; J: TRBJ2-7; size: .; D: .; CDR3: CASSDLTARYF; DNA: TGCGCCAGCAGCGACTTGACAGCACGGTACTTC
V: TRBV11-2; J: TRBJ2-7; size: .; D: .; CDR3: CASSLSQAYYEQYF; DNA: TGTGCCAGCAGCTTATCACAGGCTTACTACGAGCAGTACTTC
V: TRBV5-8; J: TRBJ2-3; size: .; D: .; CDR3: CASSGLTSTDTQYF; DNA: TGTGCCAGCAGCGGACTAACTAGCACAGATACGCAGTATTTT
V: TRBV30; J: TRBJ1-2; size: .; D: TRBD1; CDR3: CASIGQGPNYGYTF; DNA: TGTGCCTCAATCGGACAGGGTCCTAACTATGGCTACACCTTC
V: TRBV5-1; J: TRBJ1-3; size: .; D: TRBD1; CDR3: CASRSTGAISGNTIYF; DNA: TGCGCCAGCAGGTCGACAGGGGCGATCTCTGGAAACACCATATATTTT
V: TRBV5-1; J: TRBJ2-5; size: .; D: TRBD1; CDR3: CASRLGDRIPQETQYF; DNA: TGCGCCAGCAGATTGGGGGACAGGATACCCCAAGAGACCCAGTACTTC
V: TRBV6-5; J: TRBJ1-1; size: once; D: .; CDR3: CASSPETENTEAFF; DNA: TGTGCCAGCAGTCCCGAGACAGAAAACACTGAAGCTTTCTTT
V: TRBV7-3; J: TRBJ2-5; size: .; D: .; CDR3: CASSLAASETQYF; DNA: TGTGCCAGCAGCTTAGCAGCGAGCGAGACCCAGTACTTC
V: TRBV7-2; J: TRBJ1-5; size: .; D: .; CDR3: CASSPMAGDRQPQHF; DNA: TGTGCCAGCAGTCCTATGGCAGGGGATCGTCAGCCCCAGCATTTT
V: TRBV9; J: TRBJ1-5; size: .; D: .; CDR3: CASSVGTYQPQHF; DNA: TGTGCCAGCAGCGTAGGGACATATCAGCCCCAGCATTTT
V: TRBV28; J: TRBJ1-2; size: .; D: .; CDR3: CASRVGQLYGYTF; DNA: TGTGCCAGCAGGGTAGGACAGCTCTATGGCTACACCTTC
V: TRBV25-1; J: TRBJ1-1; size: .; D: TRBD1; CDR3: CASRQGDRVSEAFF; DNA: TGTGCCAGCAGGCAAGGGGACAGGGTATCTGAAGCTTTCTTT
V: TRBV5-6; J: TRBJ1-4; size: .; D: .; CDR3: CASSRVAEANEKLFF; DNA: TGTGCCAGCAGCCGGGTAGCTGAGGCTAATGAAAAACTGTTTTTT
V: TRBV12-5; J: TRBJ2-7; size: .; D: .; CDR3: CASGLVRDNSYEQYF; DNA: TGTGCTAGTGGTTTGGTAAGAGACAACTCCTACGAGCAGTACTTC
V: TRBV30; J: TRBJ1-1; size: .; D: .; CDR3: CAWGLGGTAEAFF; DNA: TGTGCCTGGGGCCTCGGAGGGACGGCTGAAGCTTTCTTT
V: TRBV19; J: TRBJ2-5; size: .; D: .; CDR3: CASSLWTPTGETQYF; DNA: TGTGCCAGTAGTCTATGGACTCCGACGGGGGAGACCCAGTACTTC
V: TRBV12-5; J: TRBJ1-1; size: .; D: .; CDR3: CASGLVRQSANTEAFF; DNA: TGTGCTAGTGGTTTGGTAAGACAGTCTGCAAACACTGAAGCTTTCTTT
V: TRBV7-8; J: TRBJ2-1; size: .; D: .; CDR3: CASSPRTAENKFF; DNA: TGTGCCAGCAGCCCCCGGACAGCCGAGAATAAGTTCTTC
V: TRBV30; J: TRBJ1-2; size: .; D: .; CDR3: CAWRGTGNSYGYTF; DNA: TGTGCCTGGAGAGGTACAGGGAACTCGTATGGCTACACCTTC
V: TRBV6-1; J: TRBJ2-7; size: .; D: .; CDR3: CASSLAGSPSEQYF; DNA: TGTGCCAGCAGTTTGGCCGGGAGCCCCTCCGAGCAGTACTTC
V: TRBV28; J: TRBJ2-5; size: .; D: .; CDR3: CASSLRTTFRETQYF; DNA: TGTGCCAGCAGTTTAAGGACAACCTTTCGGGAGACCCAGTACTTC